These 26 T cell receptor beta chains originate from one sample sequenced in a study of blood T cell repertoires in COVID-19. Sequencing used immunoSEQ multiplex PCR; TCRdb keeps in-frame clones, though not all of them. The repertoire holds 150,000 to 200,000 clones, with around 76% as singletons. Sample: PBMCs or T cells enriched from blood (not recorded which). These receptors were taken from a woman in her fifties or sixties with acute COVID-19.

This clone ranks as medium-sized. The chain combines TRBV28 with TRBJ2-7, with D perhaps matching TRBD1 (5 bases). With 5 bases removed from V and 0 bases from J, the gap between germline ends came to 17 bases. CDR1 MDHEN and CDR2 SYDVKM come from the germline V gene. The CDR3 sequence is 16 residues long. The CDR3 region is CASSDTGYPSSYEQYV. CDR3 nucleotide sequence: TGTGCCAGCAGTGATACAGGCTACCCGAGCTCCTACGAGCAGTACGTC.

The rearrangement uses TRBV7-9 and TRBJ2-2, with 7 positions matching TRBD1. Trimming cost V 11 bases and J 7 bases; bases outside gene matches: 7. The CDR3 length is 12 residues. The germline V gene encodes CDR1 SEHNR and CDR2 FQNEAQ (reference sequence). In DNA form, the CDR3 reads TGTGCCGCCAGGGGGTACGGCGGGGAGCTGTTTTTT. As protein: CAARGYGGELFF.

The rearrangement uses TRBV29-1 and TRBJ1-5, with D possibly matching TRBD1 (5 bases). CDR1 is SQVTM and CDR2 is ANQGSEA in the germline V gene. V lost 4 bases to trimming and J lost 5 bases, with 15 bases between them. CDR3 length: 14 residues. The CDR3 sequence: CSVGKAGRDQPQHF. The CDR3, as DNA: TGCAGCGTTGGAAAGGCAGGGAGGGATCAGCCCCAGCATTTT.

This sequence joins TRBV6-2 or TRBV6-3 and TRBJ1-1; TRBD1 might be the D (5 bases). Germline values: CDR1 MNHEY, CDR2 SVGEGT. This CDR3 contains 14 residues. Trimming took off 1 base at V and 1 base at J, with 7 bases between the two ends. The CDR3: CASSYFTGNTEAFF. The CDR3 nucleotides are TGTGCCAGCAGTTACTTTACAGGGAACACTGAAGCTTTCTTT.

In this sample, this clone turned up a few times. The V call is TRBV2, the J call TRBJ2-1; 13 bases line up with TRBD2. This CDR3 has 15 amino acids. V lost 1 base to trimming and J lost 10 bases; unmatched junction nucleotides: 4. Per germline, CDR1 SNHLY and CDR2 FYNNEI. CDR3 sequence reads: CASSEGGLAGKEQFF. CDR3 in DNA: TGTGCCAGCAGTGAAGGGGGACTAGCGGGGAAAGAGCAGTTCTTC.

This chain connects TRBV11-3 to TRBJ2-1; TRBD1 might be the D (6 bases). Trimming removed 1 base at V and 2 bases at J, with 9 bases between. CDR1 is SGHNT and CDR2 is YENEEA in the germline V gene. The CDR3 length is 15 residues. DNA for the CDR3: TGTGCCAGCAGCTTAGGCGCAGGGGCCTACAATGAGCAGTTCTTC. Residues: CASSLGAGAYNEQFF.

This sequence joins TRBV6-5 and TRBJ2-5, with TRBD2 matching 7 bases. Germline CDR1 and CDR2: MNHEY and SVGAGI. V gave up 10 bases and J gave up 0 bases; unmatched junction bases: 8. The CDR3 covers 14 residues. CDR3 DNA: TGTGCCACAAGAGGGCTAGCGGACCAAGAGACCCAGTACTTC. It encodes CATRGLADQETQYF.

The rearrangement joins TRBV7-2 to TRBJ1-4; a possible D gene is TRBD1 (5 bases). Germline V CDR1 and CDR2: SGHTA, FQGNSA. There are 15 residues in the CDR3. Trimming left V 0 bases short and J 5 bases short, with 10 bases between. In DNA form, the CDR3 reads TGTGCCAGCAGCTTAGCTCAGGGTTGGAATGAAAAACTGTTTTTT. Protein: CASSLAQGWNEKLFF.

The chain recombines TRBV2 with TRBJ1-5; the D gene is possibly TRBD1 (6 bases). V was trimmed by 6 bases and J by 3 bases, leaving 9 bases between them. Germline CDR1 SNHLY, CDR2 FYNNEI. The CDR3 is 13 amino acids. In nucleotides, the CDR3 is TGTGCCAGCAGGGACAGCTTCAATCAGCCCCAGCATTTT. Translation: CASRDSFNQPQHF.

The gene calls are TRBV9 and TRBJ2-1; TRBD2 agrees at 7 bases. Germline trimming cut 3 bases from V and 7 bases from J; bases unmatched to any gene: 4. This CDR3 region has 13 residues. CDR1 is SGDLS, CDR2 YYNGEE, per germline. Here the CDR3 DNA reads TGTGCCAGCAGCGGGACTAGTCGGAATGAGCAGTTCTTC. Its translation: CASSGTSRNEQFF.

This clone appeared once. The rearrangement joins TRBV9 to TRBJ2-1; 8 positions match TRBD2. The CDR3 spans 12 residues. V trimming: 3 bases; J trimming: 15 bases; junction bases outside the gene matches: 8. Germline V gene sequence: CDR1 SGDLS, CDR2 YYNGEE. CDR3 DNA sequence: TGTGCCAGCAGCGCGGGAGGGACACAGGCGTTCTTC. It is translated as CASSAGGTQAFF.

The chain links TRBV4-1 to TRBJ1-1, with TRBD1 identical over 9 bases. V lost 4 bases to trimming and J lost 5 bases; unmatched junction nucleotides: 5. The CDR3 contains 14 residues. Per the germline V gene, CDR1 is MGHRA and CDR2 is YSYEKL. CDR3 in amino acids: CASSRTGGATEAFF. CDR3 in DNA: TGCGCCAGCAGCCGAACAGGGGGCGCGACTGAAGCTTTCTTT.

This clone has a handful of counts. The chain couples TRBV18 to TRBJ1-1, with 7 bases that match TRBD1. The CDR3 length is 13 residues. J lost 0 bases, V lost 10 bases, and 5 bases had no gene match. CDR1 and CDR2 from the germline V gene are KGHSH and LQKENI. CDR3 nucleotides: TGTGCCACCACACAGGGGATGAACACTGAAGCTTTCTTT. This translates into CATTQGMNTEAFF.

About this clone itself: The junction does not match germline at one end; this may be a read error. The chain links TRBV2 to TRBJ1-2; D is unresolved. This CDR3 has 13 amino acids. Germline loops: CDR1 SNHLY, CDR2 FYNNEI. The CDR3, as DNA: TGTGCCAGCAGCGAAGACGGCGGCTACGGCTACACCTTC. This sequence encodes CASSEDGGYGYTF. Supplemented by reference TRBV2 and TRBJ1-2, the full variable domain reads EPEVTQTPSHQVTQMGQEVILRCVPISNHLYFYWYRQILGQKVEFLVSFYNNEISEKSEIFDDQFSVERPDGSNFTLKIRSTKLEDSAMYFCASSEDGGYGYTFGSGTRLTVV.

This rearrangement joins TRBV28 to TRBJ1-1, with a possible D match to TRBD1 (5 bases). V lost 1 base and J 4 bases, leaving 10 bases between the germline ends. CDR3 size: 14 residues. Germline V lookup: CDR1 MDHEN, CDR2 SYDVKM. The CDR3 loop reads CASSLSRVGTEAFF. Written as DNA, the CDR3 is TGTGCCAGCAGTTTATCCAGGGTTGGCACTGAAGCTTTCTTT.

The chain combines TRBV4-1 with TRBJ2-5; TRBD1 might be the D (5 bases). The V gene lost 0 bases and the J gene lost 2 bases, with 10 bases spanning the gap. This CDR3 comprises 15 residues. Germline loops: CDR1 MGHRA, CDR2 YSYEKL. The CDR3 region is CASSQDGAGQETQYF. Here the CDR3 DNA reads TGCGCCAGCAGCCAAGATGGGGCAGGGCAAGAGACCCAGTACTTC.

The rearrangement joins TRBV24-1 to TRBJ2-5; D ambiguous. This CDR3 is built from 15 residues. Looked up from germline, CDR1 is KGHDR and CDR2 is SFDVKD. Deletions cut 5 bases from V and 5 bases from J, with 17 bases between. The CDR3 DNA sequence: TGTGCCACCAGTGCCTCGGCTGATATGGAGGAGACCCAGTACTTC. Translating it yields CATSASADMEETQYF.

The chain recombines TRBV28 with TRBJ1-5; 7 bases are shared with TRBD1. The CDR3 is 17 residues long. Looked up from germline, CDR1 is MDHEN and CDR2 is SYDVKM. With 6 bases clipped from V and 0 bases from J, the junction kept 11 bases outside the gene matches. The CDR3 loop reads CASSTNRDRLSNQPQHF. The CDR3 DNA is TGTGCCAGCAGCACCAACCGGGACAGACTTAGCAATCAGCCCCAGCATTTT.

The chain carries TRBV2 and TRBJ2-3; 8 bases align to TRBD2. This CDR3 has 15 residues. CDR1 and CDR2 from the germline V gene are SNHLY and FYNNEI. With 4 bases clipped from V and 2 bases from J, the junction kept 5 bases outside the gene matches. DNA of the CDR3: TGTGCCAGCAGTGCGAGGCGGGGGGTCACAGATACGCAGTATTTT. Translation: CASSARRGVTDTQYF. Filled out from reference TRBV2 and TRBJ2-3, the complete variable domain reads EPEVTQTPSHQVTQMGQEVILRCVPISNHLYFYWYRQILGQKVEFLVSFYNNEISEKSEIFDDQFSVERPDGSNFTLKIRSTKLEDSAMYFCASSARRGVTDTQYFGPGTRLTVL.

This clone has a single count. The CDR3 sequence is CASSEQGTETQYF. The CDR3 coding sequence is TGCGCCAGCAGTGAACAGGGAACAGAGACCCAGTACTTC. The chain has TRBV5-1 and TRBJ2-5; possibly TRBD1 for D (6 bases). Trimming left V 5 bases short and J 4 bases short, with 12 bases between. The CDR3 has 13 residues. The germline V gene has CDR1 SGHRS and CDR2 YFSETQ.

The table lists this clone with a few counts. The chain joins TRBV5-1 to TRBJ1-3; D not certain. Trimming pared 4 bases from V and 2 bases from J, leaving 10 bases between. This CDR3 is built from 14 residues. Germline assignment: CDR1 SGHRS and CDR2 YFSETQ. CDR3 nucleotides: TGCGCCAGCAGCACTGGAGATACTGGAAACACCATATATTTT. Protein: CASSTGDTGNTIYF.

The chain carries TRBV5-1 and TRBJ2-2; tentatively, D is TRBD1 (6 bases). V was clipped by 9 bases and J by 4 bases, with 22 bases between them. CDR1 is SGHRS, CDR2 YFSETQ, per germline. This CDR3 contains 16 residues. The CDR3 bases are TGCGCCACCAACCATGGTGGGGGCCTATCCACCGGGGAGCTGTTTTTT. Encoded protein: CATNHGGGLSTGELFF.

V gene TRBV9 combines with J gene TRBJ1-1; D is uncertain. Germline assignment: CDR1 SGDLS and CDR2 YYNGEE. The CDR3 covers 12 residues. Trimming took 7 bases from V and 4 from J, leaving 11 bases between them. In DNA form, the CDR3 reads TGTGCCAGCGGACCGGGAGGCACTGAAGCTTTCTTT. Protein product: CASGPGGTEAFF.

This chain uses TRBV13 with TRBJ1-3, with D unclear. Germline V lookup: CDR1 PRHDT, CDR2 FYEKMQ (reference sequence). The CDR3 consists of 15 residues. V shed 5 bases and J shed 6 bases, with 17 bases lying between them. The CDR3 protein is CASSNRNGGQNTIYF. DNA of the CDR3: TGTGCCAGCAGCAATCGAAATGGCGGTCAAAACACCATATATTTT.

The V call is TRBV28, the J call TRBJ1-2; D ambiguous. Germline CDR1 is MDHEN and CDR2 is SYDVKM. Trimming cost V 3 bases and J 2 bases, with 7 bases left between them. The CDR3 extends over 13 amino acids. The CDR3 sequence: CASSLASNYGYTF. CDR3 DNA sequence: TGTGCCAGCAGTTTGGCCTCGAACTATGGCTACACCTTC.

The V call is TRBV28, the J call TRBJ2-2, with TRBD1 identical over 11 bases. J gave up 1 base and V 0 bases, and 1 base lay outside the gene matches. CDR3 length: 17 residues. Germline CDR1 reads MDHEN; CDR2 reads SYDVKM. This CDR3 is CASSLWGQGENTGELFF. The CDR3, as DNA: TGTGCCAGCAGTTTATGGGGACAGGGGGAGAACACCGGGGAGCTGTTTTTT.